This T cell receptor (beta chain) came from a study of CD8 T cells in Susac syndrome (dated by TCRdb to between 2018 and 2020). About the full investigation: Among the Susac syndrome patients who were sequenced, clinically active disease was present in about 6 and clinical remission was observed in fewer than ten. At blood withdrawal, Susac syndrome patients were therapy-naive, treated with corticosteroids (with IVIg additionally given to some), or treated with IVIg alone. The study used repertoire sequencing to test whether antigen drove CD8+ T cell activation and differentiation in Susac syndrome. CD8+ T cell repertoire clonality was compared between some 12 healthy donors, approximately 14 Susac syndrome patients and roughly 15 multiple sclerosis patients.

Overall study results and their limits: Susac syndrome CD8+ repertoires showed clonal expansion, highest in CD8+ TEMRA cells and greater in clinically active than remitting patients. The number of individuals in the TCR sequencing and HLA analysis was recognized as being relatively small. In the total CD8+ and CD8+ TEMRA repertoires, 15 to 20 and five Susac-specific public clones, respectively, were identified.

RNA was extracted using the RNeasy kit, and roughly 0.45 to 1 microgram was reverse transcribed with random hexamers. TCR beta CDR3 regions were amplified with the immunoSEQ multiplex PCR assay covering 54 Vbeta and 13 Jbeta segments. Bias from PCR amplification was corrected by using a synthetic template baseline for primer optimization and for computational correction. Under the source paper's analysis protocol: Reads were assigned to V, D and J genes according to IMGT and analyzed in immunoSEQ Analyzer, with only productive sequences retained. Clonality was computed as one minus Shannon entropy normalized by log2 of the number of productive unique sequences. For each patient and control, public and private clones were evaluated among the 100 most prevalent clones. Susac-specific clones were defined as absent from healthy and MS cohorts, over a thousand published viral clones and other ImmuneACCESS disease sequences. The public reads were reanalyzed by TCRdb: fastp trimming at Q25, MiXCR alignment, in-frame beta chains only. Rows with one shared CDR3 protein collapse into an entry with the most common genes and DNA. TCRdb, not the authors, supplied the V and J calls. This sample has around 23,000 distinct CDR3 sequences in its table, and just under 95% of those were observed once. Of the sample, 0.55% to 0.8% falls within the top ten clones.

Peripheral blood CD8+ and CD4+ T cells from healthy donors, Susac syndrome patients and multiple sclerosis patients were profiled using high-throughput TCR beta sequencing. The Susac syndrome patients fulfilled recently defined diagnostic criteria for definite or probable disease. Bulk CD8+ and CD4+ T cells were purified magnetically by negative isolation, whereas CD8+ TEMRA cells were enriched by FACS. Blood was drawn into EDTA tubes, processed within 24 hours, and PBMCs were isolated by density gradient centrifugation. PBMCs destined for TCR sequencing were cryopreserved in liquid nitrogen and later thawed in a 37 °C water bath. A purity of at least 90% was achieved for sorted or isolated CD4+, CD8+ and CD8+ TEMRA cells. This clonotype was detected only a few times. Its cognate antigen has yet to be identified. No per-base quality is available; no much larger clone lies one base away. The origin of this receptor is a human donor with Susac syndrome. Input material: CD8+ T cells from PBMCs.

The sequence in DNA is TGCGCCAGCAGCCCCCGACTAGCGGGGGGTTTAGATACGCAGTATTTT. It encodes CASSPRLAGGLDTQYF. The rearranged segments are TRBV5-1 and TRBJ2-3, and TRBD2 matches 13 of the central bases. Per the germline V gene, SGHRS is the CDR1 and YFSETQ is the CDR2. After removal of 4 bases from V and 5 bases from J, the junction retains 7 bases not matched to a gene. The CDR3 measures 16 amino acids from cysteine to phenylalanine. Just the 48-base CDR3 DNA is kept, in frame starting at base 1.